What follows is one TCR beta chain and its context. As yet, its antigen is unknown. TCRdb recomputed calls from the RT-PCR reads with MiXCR, one row per CDR3 protein. The sample includes about 610,000 distinct CDR3 sequences, about 14% of them seen just once. This specimen comes from a study of response to subunit inactivated influenza vaccine. Germline lookup yields CDR1 MNHEY and CDR2 SVGAGI. The CDR3 runs 17 residues. The V and J ends lost 0 bases and 0 bases respectively, with 13 bases between them. General study findings and limits: It was the authors' suggestion that each seasonal influenza vaccination recruits few new T cells.

The V and J genes are TRBV6-5 and TRBJ2-3, with TRBD1 as a possible D gene (6 bases). This receptor was taken from a man aged 45-65 years who received an inactivated influenza vaccine. Sample: PBMCs from blood, taken approximately 12 days after vaccination. The CDR3 region has the DNA TGTGCCAGCAGTTACTCCCACAGGGTCCCTAGCACAGATACGCAGTATTTT. Residues: CASSYSHRVPSTDTQYF.